A selection of T cell receptor beta chains follows, all from one sample in a study of blood T cell repertoires in COVID-19. Repertoires were generated with immunoSEQ multiplex PCR, while TCRdb's copy carries only in-frame clones and drops some. The sample shows some 170,000 clones, 80% to 90% of them seen only once. Specimen: PBMCs or T cells enriched from blood (not recorded which). The receptors were sampled from a middle-aged man who had recovered from COVID-19. The CDR3 runs from the conserved cysteine through the conserved F or W. The order of the fields is D gene, clone size, J gene, V gene, CDR3 protein, CDR3 DNA. A D gene is named only where the DNA matches it firmly. Size is stated for part of the rows, as once, few or many counts, or as a class when the clone is expanded.

D: -
size: -
J: TRBJ1-1
V: TRBV3-1/TRBV3-2
CDR3: CASSQGARGTEAFF
DNA: TGTGCCAGCAGCCAAGGCGCCAGGGGCACTGAAGCTTTCTTT

D: -
size: -
J: TRBJ1-2
V: TRBV4-2
CDR3: CASSQDVGLQTGGYTF
DNA: TGTGCCAGCAGCCAAGATGTTGGCCTTCAAACCGGGGGCTACACCTTC

D: TRBD2
size: -
J: TRBJ2-1
V: TRBV24-1
CDR3: CATSDSGLAPVDEQFF
DNA: TGTGCCACCAGTGACTCGGGACTAGCGCCGGTTGATGAGCAGTTCTTC

D: -
size: -
J: TRBJ1-5
V: TRBV18
CDR3: CASSPTGGQPQHF
DNA: TGTGCCAGCTCGCCGACGGGGGGTCAGCCCCAGCATTTT

D: TRBD2
size: -
J: TRBJ2-1
V: TRBV7-2
CDR3: CASSLGTSGGPYNEQFF
DNA: TGTGCCAGCAGCTTAGGGACTAGCGGGGGACCCTACAATGAGCAGTTCTTC

D: -
size: -
J: TRBJ2-5
V: TRBV12-3/TRBV12-4
CDR3: CASRLGLLQTQYF
DNA: TGTGCCAGCAGGTTAGGGCTTCTCCAGACCCAGTACTTC

D: -
size: once
J: TRBJ2-7
V: TRBV15
CDR3: CATSRDTRGHRSYEQYF
DNA: TGTGCCACCAGCAGAGATACGAGGGGACACCGCTCCTACGAGCAGTACTTC

D: TRBD1
size: -
J: TRBJ1-1
V: TRBV5-6
CDR3: CASRLQGRTEAFF
DNA: TGTGCCAGCAGGCTACAGGGGCGAACTGAAGCTTTCTTT

D: -
size: -
J: TRBJ1-3
V: TRBV14
CDR3: CASSQDRYRSSGNTIYF
DNA: TGTGCCAGCAGCCAAGATCGGTATCGGAGCTCTGGAAACACCATATATTTT

D: -
size: -
J: TRBJ1-5
V: TRBV6-6
CDR3: CASRPGRDNQPQHF
DNA: TGTGCCAGCAGACCCGGACGGGACAATCAGCCCCAGCATTTT

D: TRBD2
size: -
J: TRBJ2-1
V: TRBV5-1
CDR3: CASSIGTTPQYNEQFF
DNA: TGCGCCAGCAGCATCGGGACTACCCCCCAATACAATGAGCAGTTCTTC

D: TRBD1
size: -
J: TRBJ2-2
V: TRBV19
CDR3: CASSRDRGNTGELFF
DNA: TGTGCCAGTAGCCGGGACAGGGGGAACACCGGGGAGCTGTTTTTT

D: -
size: -
J: TRBJ1-5
V: TRBV7-9
CDR3: CASSLEVGGNQPQHF
DNA: TGTGCCAGCAGCTTAGAGGTAGGGGGCAATCAGCCCCAGCATTTT

D: -
size: -
J: TRBJ1-2
V: TRBV4-1
CDR3: CASSPGGYGYTF
DNA: TGCGCCAGCAGCCCCGGAGGGTATGGCTACACCTTC

D: TRBD2
size: -
J: TRBJ2-3
V: TRBV30
CDR3: CAWSLYGLAGGTSTDTQYF
DNA: TGTGCCTGGAGTCTCTACGGACTAGCGGGGGGGACTAGCACAGATACGCAGTATTTT

D: -
size: -
J: TRBJ1-1
V: TRBV18
CDR3: CASSPYVVDYTEAFF
DNA: TGTGCCAGCTCACCTTATGTTGTGGACTACACTGAAGCTTTCTTT

D: -
size: few
J: TRBJ1-5
V: TRBV2
CDR3: CASSAEQSTLKAQHF
DNA: TGTGCCAGCAGTGCGGAACAGTCCACACTTAAGGCCCAGCATTTT

D: TRBD1
size: once
J: TRBJ1-2
V: TRBV6-5
CDR3: CASIQTDRGRRDLTF
DNA: TGTGCCAGCATCCAGACGGACAGGGGGCGTCGGGACCTCACCTTC

D: TRBD1
size: -
J: TRBJ1-2
V: TRBV27
CDR3: CASRITRTGIYGYTF
DNA: TGTGCCAGCAGGATAACTAGGACAGGGATTTATGGCTACACCTTC

D: -
size: few
J: TRBJ1-5
V: TRBV10-3
CDR3: CAISESHRGVSNQPQHF
DNA: TGTGCCATCAGTGAGTCCCACCGGGGTGTTAGCAATCAGCCCCAGCATTTT

D: -
size: -
J: TRBJ1-2
V: TRBV10-1
CDR3: CASTPVPLPNYGYTF
DNA: TGCGCCAGCACCCCGGTTCCCCTACCTAACTATGGCTACACCTTC

D: TRBD1
size: -
J: TRBJ1-2
V: TRBV9
CDR3: CASSQDRAPVYGYTF
DNA: TGTGCCAGCAGCCAAGACAGGGCCCCAGTCTATGGCTACACCTTC